The sequence of this TCR beta chain was determined in a study of blood T cell repertoires in COVID-19. Study-level background: Specimens from acute and convalescent COVID-19 originated in the United States, Italy and Spain. From T cells, B-cell-depleted T cells, or PBMCs came the material, which was cDNA or gDNA.

The CDR3 has 13 amino acids. Germline V gene lookup returns CDR1 SQVTM and CDR2 ANQGSEA. V lost 4 bases, J lost 4 bases, and 8 bases lay in between. Authors' processing steps: For nucleated cells, counts were estimated from reference gene primer amplification. The repertoire was sequenced with immunoSEQ multiplex PCR; TCRdb's copy has only in-frame clones and lacks some. For V, J and clone size, that table is used; D and trimming come from the DNA. This table holds about 250,000 clones, about 82% found once. This study enrolled people aged roughly 18 to 100 from roughly 22 US geographic areas. The clonotype originates from a woman aged 45-60 years with acute COVID-19. Specimen: PBMCs or T cells enriched from blood (not recorded which). The rearrangement uses TRBV29-1 and TRBJ1-6, with no clear D. Here the CDR3 DNA reads TGCAGCGTTGGGAGTGATTATAATTCACCCCTCCACTTT. Translating it yields CSVGSDYNSPLHF.